Shown below are 9 T cell receptor beta chains from a single sample sequenced in a study of cytomegalovirus exposure and HLA in healthy donors. Primers for the PCR totalled 60 Vbeta and 13 Jbeta. Clones were sequenced by immunoSEQ multiplex PCR, and TCRdb holds only the in-frame ones, with some missing. The sample shows some 170,000 clones, approximately 81% of them seen only once. Sequences were obtained from PBMCs. Receptors were obtained from a woman in her 30s in good health and CMV-seronegative.

This chain joins TRBV27 and TRBJ2-1, with a weak D call TRBD2 (7 bases). This CDR3 contains 17 residues. V dropped 2 bases and J dropped 7 bases, with 21 bases sitting between them. The V gene's germline CDR1 is MNHEY and CDR2 SMNVEV (reference sequence). The CDR3 here is CASSLRGGTAARNEQFF. The CDR3 coding sequence is TGTGCCAGCAGTTTAAGGGGGGGTACGGCCGCGCGGAATGAGCAGTTCTTC.

V is TRBV13 and J is TRBJ2-1; 7 nucleotides line up with TRBD2. There are 13 residues in the CDR3. Germline V lookup: CDR1 PRHDT, CDR2 FYEKMQ (reference sequence). J was trimmed by 13 bases and V by 1 base; bases with no gene match: 7. The CDR3 DNA sequence: TGTGCCAGCAGCTTAGCTGGCGGGAGACCTCAGTTCTTC. This translates into CASSLAGGRPQFF. Drawing the rest from reference TRBV13 and TRBJ2-1, the complete variable domain is AAGVIQSPRHLIKEKRETATLKCYPIPRHDTVYWYQQGPGQDPQFLISFYEKMQSDKGSIPDRFSAQQFSDYHSELNMSSLELGDSALYFCASSLAGGRPQFFGPGTRLTVL.

The rearrangement links TRBV6-1 to TRBJ2-1, with TRBD1 identical over 10 bases. This CDR3 comprises 15 residues. V shed 2 bases, J shed 10 bases, and the junction held 8 bases outside the gene matches. Germline values: CDR1 MNHNS, CDR2 SASEGT. The CDR3 DNA follows: TGTGCCAGCAGTGAACTGCGGACAGGGGGGGACGAGCAGTTCTTC. As protein: CASSELRTGGDEQFF.

This chain connects TRBV7-9 to TRBJ2-1, with 11 nucleotides matching TRBD2. Trimming removed 5 bases from V and 10 bases from J; junction bases left unmatched: 7. From germline, CDR1 is SEHNR and CDR2 FQNEAQ (reference sequence). The CDR3 runs 14 residues. In nucleotides, the CDR3 is TGTGCCAGCAGCCTTAGCGGGGGGGCAGGGGAGCAGTTCTTC. Protein product: CASSLSGGAGEQFF.

The gene calls are TRBV7-8 and TRBJ2-7, with unresolved D. CDR1 and CDR2 (germline): SGHVS, FQNEAQ. This CDR3 is 14 amino acids long. V was shortened by 1 base and J by 4 bases, with 11 bases between the two germline ends. CDR3 in amino acids: CASSLGQEDYEQYF. In DNA form, the CDR3 reads TGTGCCAGCAGCTTAGGACAAGAAGATTACGAGCAGTACTTC. The entire variable domain, with the rest obtained from reference TRBV7-8 and TRBJ2-7, is as follows: GAGVSQSPRYKVAKRGQDVALRCDPISGHVSLFWYQQALGQGPEFLTYFQNEAQLDKSGLPSDRFFAERPEGSVSTLKIQRTQQEDSAVYLCASSLGQEDYEQYFGPGTRLTVT.

This chain links TRBV10-3 with TRBJ1-5; D remains unclear. The germline V gene encodes CDR1 ENHRY and CDR2 SYGVKD. This CDR3 contains 16 residues. V was clipped by 3 bases and J by 0 bases, with 12 bases between them. CDR3 DNA: TGTGCCATCAGTGAAGAACTCTCTTCTAGCAATCAGCCCCAGCATTTT. Amino acid sequence: CAISEELSSSNQPQHF.

This rearrangement joins TRBV11-2 to TRBJ2-5, with a weak D call TRBD2 (5 bases). Matching the DNA end better, TRBJ2-7 makes the J call doubtful. Germline V lookup: CDR1 SGHAT, CDR2 FQNNGV. CDR3 length: 13 residues. The CDR3 loop is CASSLAGNSEQYF. As DNA, the CDR3 is TGTGCCAGCAGCTTAGCCGGGAATTCCGAGCAGTACTTC.

In its sample, this clone was seen once. The rearrangement links TRBV6-6 to TRBJ2-3; TRBD1 matches 7 bases. This CDR3 spans 14 amino acids. Germline V gene data show CDR1 as MNHNY and CDR2 as SVGAGI (reference sequence). V shed 8 bases and J 0 bases; nucleotides not matched to a gene: 5. The CDR3 bases are TGTGCCAGCCGAAAAGGGGGCAGCACAGATACGCAGTATTTT. This translates into CASRKGGSTDTQYF.

This chain connects TRBV6-1 to TRBJ2-4; D gene ambiguous. In germline, CDR1 is MNHNS, CDR2 SASEGT. The V end was cut by 1 base, the J end by 0 bases, with 7 bases between. This CDR3 spans 15 amino acids. CDR3: CASSEGRGAKNIQYF. In DNA form, the CDR3 reads TGTGCCAGCAGTGAAGGTCGCGGAGCCAAAAACATTCAGTACTTC.